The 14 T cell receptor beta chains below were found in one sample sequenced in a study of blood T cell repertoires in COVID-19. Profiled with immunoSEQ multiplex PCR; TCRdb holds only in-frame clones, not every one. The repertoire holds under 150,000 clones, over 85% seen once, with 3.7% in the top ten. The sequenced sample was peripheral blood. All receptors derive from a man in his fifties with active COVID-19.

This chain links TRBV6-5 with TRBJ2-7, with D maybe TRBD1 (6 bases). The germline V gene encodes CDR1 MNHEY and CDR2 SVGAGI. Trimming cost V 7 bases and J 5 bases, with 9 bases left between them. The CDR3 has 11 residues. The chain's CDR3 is CASTNRDEQYF. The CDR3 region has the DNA TGTGCCAGCACAAACAGGGACGAGCAGTACTTC.

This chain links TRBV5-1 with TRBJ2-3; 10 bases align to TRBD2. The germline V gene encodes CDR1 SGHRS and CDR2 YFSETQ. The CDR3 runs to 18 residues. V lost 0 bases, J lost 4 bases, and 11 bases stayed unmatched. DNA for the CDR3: TGCGCCAGCAGCTTGGTGTTCCTAGCGGGGGTTCGCGCAGATACGCAGTATTTT. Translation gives CASSLVFLAGVRADTQYF. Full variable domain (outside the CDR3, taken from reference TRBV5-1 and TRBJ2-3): KAGVTQTPRYLIKTRGQQVTLSCSPISGHRSVSWYQQTPGQGLQFLFEYFSETQRNKGNFPGRFSGRQFSNSRSEMNVSTLELGDSALYLCASSLVFLAGVRADTQYFGPGTRLTVL.

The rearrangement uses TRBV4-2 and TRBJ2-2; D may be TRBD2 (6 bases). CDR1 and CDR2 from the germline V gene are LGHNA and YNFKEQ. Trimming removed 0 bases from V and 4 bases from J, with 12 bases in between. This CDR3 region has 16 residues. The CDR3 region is CASSQESGRLTGELFF. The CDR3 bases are TGTGCCAGCAGCCAAGAATCCGGGAGACTCACCGGGGAGCTGTTTTTT.

In DNA, the CDR3 is TGTGCCAGCAGTTATGGACAGAACACCGGGGAGCTGTTTTTT. Protein: CASSYGQNTGELFF. This chain joins TRBV14 and TRBJ2-2; a possible D gene is TRBD1 (5 bases). Trimming stripped 6 bases from V and 1 base from J, with 9 bases between. The germline V gene encodes CDR1 SGHDN and CDR2 FVKESK. The CDR3 sequence is 14 residues long.

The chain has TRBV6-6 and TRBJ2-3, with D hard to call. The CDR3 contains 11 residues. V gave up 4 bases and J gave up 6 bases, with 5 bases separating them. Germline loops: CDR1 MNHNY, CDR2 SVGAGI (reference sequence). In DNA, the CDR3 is TGTGCCAGCAGTTTCAGGGATACGCAGTATTTT. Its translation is CASSFRDTQYF.

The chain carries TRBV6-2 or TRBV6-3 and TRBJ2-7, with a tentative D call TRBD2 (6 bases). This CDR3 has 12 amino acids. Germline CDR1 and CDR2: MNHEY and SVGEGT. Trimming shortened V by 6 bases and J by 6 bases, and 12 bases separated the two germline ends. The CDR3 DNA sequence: TGTGCCAGCAGCCTCCGAGCGGGCGAGCAGTACGTC. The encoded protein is CASSLRAGEQYV.

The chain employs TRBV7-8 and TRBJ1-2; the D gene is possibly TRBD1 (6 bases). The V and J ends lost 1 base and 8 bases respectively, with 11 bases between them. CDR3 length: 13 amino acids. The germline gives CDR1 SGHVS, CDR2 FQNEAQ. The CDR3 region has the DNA TGTGCCAGCAGCTTAGGAGCAGGGGACGGCTACACCTTC. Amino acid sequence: CASSLGAGDGYTF.

CDR3 nucleotides: TGTGCCATCGGCCGGGGGGCCTCAGAGACCCAGTACTTC. It specifies CAIGRGASETQYF. V and J are TRBV10-3 and TRBJ2-5, with a tentative D call TRBD2 (7 bases). Deletions cut 8 bases from V and 4 bases from J, with 14 bases between. The length of the CDR3 is 13 residues. Germline V lookup: CDR1 ENHRY, CDR2 SYGVKD.

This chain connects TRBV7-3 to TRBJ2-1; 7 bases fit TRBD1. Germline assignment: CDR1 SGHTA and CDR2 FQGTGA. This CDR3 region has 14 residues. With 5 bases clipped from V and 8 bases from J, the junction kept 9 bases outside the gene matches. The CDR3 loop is CASSTGVGGYEQFF. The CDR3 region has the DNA TGTGCCAGCAGCACAGGGGTGGGTGGGTATGAGCAGTTCTTC.

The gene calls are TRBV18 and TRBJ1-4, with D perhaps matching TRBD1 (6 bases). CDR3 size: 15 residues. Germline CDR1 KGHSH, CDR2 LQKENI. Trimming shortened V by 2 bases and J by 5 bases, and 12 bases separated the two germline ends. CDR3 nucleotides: TGTGCCAGCTCACCAGGGCAAGGGGGAAATGAAAAACTGTTTTTT. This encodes CASSPGQGGNEKLFF.

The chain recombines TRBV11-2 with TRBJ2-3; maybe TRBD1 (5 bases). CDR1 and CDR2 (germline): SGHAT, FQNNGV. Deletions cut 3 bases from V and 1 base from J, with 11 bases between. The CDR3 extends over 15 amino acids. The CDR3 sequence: CASSLKGAGTDTQYF. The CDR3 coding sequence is TGTGCCAGCAGCTTGAAAGGGGCTGGCACAGATACGCAGTATTTT.

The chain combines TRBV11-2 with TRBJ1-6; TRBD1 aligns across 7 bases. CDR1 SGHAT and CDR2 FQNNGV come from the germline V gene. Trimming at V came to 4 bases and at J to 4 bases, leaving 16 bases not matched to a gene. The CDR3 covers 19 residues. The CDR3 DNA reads TGTGCCAGCAGCTCCCGAGACCTGACAGGGCCGAATTATAATTCACCCCTCCACTTT. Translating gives CASSSRDLTGPNYNSPLHF.

In DNA form, the CDR3 reads TGTGCCAGCAGCAATAGCGGGAGTGCCTTCTCTGGGGCCAACGTCCTGACTTTC. It specifies CASSNSGSAFSGANVLTF. This sequence joins TRBV7-6 and TRBJ2-6, with 9 bases fitting TRBD2. V lost 5 bases, J lost 0 bases, and 8 bases stayed unmatched. Germline CDR1 and CDR2: SGHVS and FNYEAQ. The CDR3 length is 18 residues.

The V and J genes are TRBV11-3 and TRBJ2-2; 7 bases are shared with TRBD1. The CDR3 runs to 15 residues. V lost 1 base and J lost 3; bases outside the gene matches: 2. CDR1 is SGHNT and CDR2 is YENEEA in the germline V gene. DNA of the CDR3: TGTGCCAGCAGCTTAGGTGGGACAGACACCGGGGAGCTGTTTTTT. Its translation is CASSLGGTDTGELFF.